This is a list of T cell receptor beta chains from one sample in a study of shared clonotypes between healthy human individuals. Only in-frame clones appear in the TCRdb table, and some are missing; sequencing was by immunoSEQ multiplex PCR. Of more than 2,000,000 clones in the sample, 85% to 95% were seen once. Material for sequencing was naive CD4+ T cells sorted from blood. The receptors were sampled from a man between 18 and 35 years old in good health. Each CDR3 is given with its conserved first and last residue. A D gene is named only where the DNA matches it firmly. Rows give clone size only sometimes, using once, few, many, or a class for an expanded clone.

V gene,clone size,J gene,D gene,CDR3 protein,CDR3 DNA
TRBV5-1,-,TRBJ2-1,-,CASSQSGLSSYNEQFF,TGCGCCAGCAGCCAATCCGGACTTAGCTCCTACAATGAGCAGTTCTTC
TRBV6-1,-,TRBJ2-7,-,CASSTWDQFPEQYF,TGTGCCAGCAGTACCTGGGACCAGTTTCCCGAGCAGTACTTC
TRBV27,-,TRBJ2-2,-,CASSPGHDTGELFF,TGTGCCAGCAGTCCCGGACACGACACCGGGGAGCTGTTTTTT
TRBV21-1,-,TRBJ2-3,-,CASTGFLGDLRGTHPMNTQYF,TGTGCCAGCACAGGGTTCTTGGGAGATTTAAGGGGGACACATCCCATGAATACGCAGTATTTT
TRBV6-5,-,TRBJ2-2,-,CASSYSGSNTGELFF,TGTGCCAGCAGTTACTCAGGGTCAAACACCGGGGAGCTGTTTTTT
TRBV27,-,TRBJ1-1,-,CASSKRTENTEAFF,TGTGCCAGCAGTAAAAGGACAGAGAACACTGAAGCTTTCTTT
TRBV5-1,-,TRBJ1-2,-,CASSEAGLGYGYTF,TGCGCCAGCAGCGAGGCAGGGTTGGGCTATGGCTACACCTTC
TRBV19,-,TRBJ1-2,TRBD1,CASSSRDRAPVYGYTF,TGTGCCAGTAGTAGCCGGGACAGGGCACCCGTTTATGGCTACACCTTC
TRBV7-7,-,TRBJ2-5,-,CASSLSGSETQYF,TGTGCTAGCAGCTTATCAGGTTCCGAGACCCAGTACTTC
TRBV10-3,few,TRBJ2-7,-,CAISDGDYEQYF,TGTGCCATCAGTGATGGGGACTACGAGCAGTACTTC
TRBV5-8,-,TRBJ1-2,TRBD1,CASSASGTAVYGYTF,TGTGCCAGCAGCGCCTCCGGGACAGCTGTCTATGGCTACACCTTC
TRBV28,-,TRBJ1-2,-,CASRVGTSSWRGYTF,TGTGCCAGCAGGGTGGGGACGTCATCGTGGCGAGGCTACACCTTC
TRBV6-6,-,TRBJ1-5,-,CASTSHSGTSDQPQHF,TGTGCCAGCACGTCGCATTCGGGCACCTCGGACCAGCCCCAGCATTTT
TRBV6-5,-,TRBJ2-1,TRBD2,CASSLGLAAYNEQFF,TGTGCCAGCAGTTTGGGACTAGCGGCCTACAATGAGCAGTTCTTC
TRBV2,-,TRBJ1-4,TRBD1,CASSRTGQNEKLFF,TGTGCCAGCAGCCGGACAGGGCAGAATGAAAAACTGTTTTTT
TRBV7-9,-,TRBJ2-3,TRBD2,CASGGGTDTQYF,TGTGCCAGCGGGGGGGGAACAGATACGCAGTATTTT
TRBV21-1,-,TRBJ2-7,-,CASSKERGAARPSYEQYF,TGTGCCAGCAGCAAGGAGAGGGGGGCCGCCAGGCCCTCCTACGAGCAGTACTTC
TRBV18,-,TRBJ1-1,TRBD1,CASSSGTGATEAFF,TGTGCCAGCTCCTCCGGGACAGGCGCGACTGAAGCTTTCTTT
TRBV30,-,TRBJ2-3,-,CAWTPMDTQYF,TGTGCCTGGACCCCCATGGACACGCAGTATTTT
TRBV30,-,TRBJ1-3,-,CAWSGRGGNTIYF,TGTGCCTGGAGCGGGAGAGGTGGAAACACCATATATTTT
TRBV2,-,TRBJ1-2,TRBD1,CASSASGGGGYTF,TGTGCCAGCAGTGCGTCAGGGGGAGGCGGCTACACCTTC
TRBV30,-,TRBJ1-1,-,CAWSDFGGREAFF,TGTGCCTGGAGTGACTTTGGGGGGCGGGAAGCTTTCTTT
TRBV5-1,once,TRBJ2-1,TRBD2,CASGWGLREGLSNEQFF,TGCGCCAGCGGCTGGGGTTTGCGGGAGGGCCTTAGCAATGAGCAGTTCTTC
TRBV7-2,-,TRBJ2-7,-,CASSLGGASYEQYF,TGTGCCAGCAGCTTAGGCGGCGCCTCCTACGAGCAGTACTTC
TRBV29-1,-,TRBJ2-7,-,CSVFLSYEQYF,TGCAGTGTGTTTCTCTCCTACGAGCAGTACTTC
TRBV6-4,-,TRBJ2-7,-,CASNHFGPRARSLYYEQYF,TGTGCCAGCAACCACTTTGGACCCCGCGCCCGCTCCCTCTACTACGAGCAGTACTTC
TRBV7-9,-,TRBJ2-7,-,CASSGPGDEQYF,TGTGCCAGCAGCGGGCCCGGGGACGAGCAGTACTTC
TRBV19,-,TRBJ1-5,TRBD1,CASSLGTGHQPQHF,TGTGCCAGTAGCCTAGGGACAGGGCATCAGCCCCAGCATTTT
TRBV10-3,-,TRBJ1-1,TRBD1,CAINPTGMNTEAFF,TGTGCCATCAATCCGACAGGGATGAACACTGAAGCTTTCTTT
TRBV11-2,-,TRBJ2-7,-,CASSFPGDSYEQYF,TGTGCCAGCAGCTTTCCCGGCGACTCCTACGAGCAGTACTTC
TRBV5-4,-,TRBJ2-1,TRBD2,CASSRTGTSAAYNEQFF,TGTGCCAGCAGCCGGACCGGGACTAGCGCCGCCTACAATGAGCAGTTCTTC
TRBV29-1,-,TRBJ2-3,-,CSVGQWKQTTDTQYF,TGCAGCGTTGGTCAATGGAAACAGACCACAGATACGCAGTATTTT
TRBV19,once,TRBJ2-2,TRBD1,CASSAGQGGTGELFF,TGTGCCAGTAGTGCTGGACAGGGAGGAACCGGGGAGCTGTTTTTT
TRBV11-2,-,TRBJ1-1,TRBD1,CASSLTGVRTEAFF,TGTGCCAGCAGCTTGACAGGGGTTCGGACTGAAGCTTTCTTT
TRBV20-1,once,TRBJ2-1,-,CSADRGEQFF,TGCAGTGCTGACCGGGGTGAGCAGTTCTTC
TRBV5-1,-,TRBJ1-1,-,CASRGGSLNTEAFF,TGCGCCAGCAGAGGGGGGAGTTTGAACACTGAAGCTTTCTTT
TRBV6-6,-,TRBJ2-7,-,CASSTPGQPSYEQYF,TGTGCCAGCAGTACCCCCGGGCAGCCATCCTACGAGCAGTACTTC
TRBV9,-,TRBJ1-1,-,CASSDAPGNTEAFF,TGTGCCAGCAGTGATGCCCCCGGGAACACTGAAGCTTTCTTT
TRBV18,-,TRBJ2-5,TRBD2,CASSRSTSGGTGETQYF,TGTGCCAGCTCACGGTCAACTAGCGGGGGAACCGGGGAGACCCAGTACTTC
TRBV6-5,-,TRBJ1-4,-,CASSYDGSNEKLFF,TGTGCCAGCAGTTACGACGGGTCTAATGAAAAACTGTTTTTT
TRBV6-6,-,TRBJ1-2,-,CASSSTGSFGYTF,TGTGCCAGCTCTTCAACAGGGTCCTTTGGCTACACCTTC
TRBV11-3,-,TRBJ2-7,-,CRIDRGEYEQYF,TGTAGAATCGACCGCGGTGAGTACGAGCAGTACTTC
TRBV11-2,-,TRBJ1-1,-,CASSFVENTEAFF,TGTGCCAGCAGCTTTGTGGAGAACACTGAAGCTTTCTTT
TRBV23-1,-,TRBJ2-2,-,CASSHEGSAANTGELFF,TGCGCCAGCAGTCATGAGGGCAGCGCTGCGAACACCGGGGAGCTGTTTTTT
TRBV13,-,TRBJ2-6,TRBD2,CASSSRTSGLPSGANVLTF,TGTGCCAGCAGCTCGAGGACTAGCGGTTTACCCTCTGGGGCCAACGTCCTGACTTTC
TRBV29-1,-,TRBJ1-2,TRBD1,CSAFRGDREHYGYTF,TGCAGCGCTTTTCGAGGGGACAGGGAGCACTATGGCTACACCTTC
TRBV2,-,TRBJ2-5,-,CASSGEQGWQETQYF,TGTGCCAGCAGTGGAGAACAGGGTTGGCAAGAGACCCAGTACTTC
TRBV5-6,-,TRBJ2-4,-,CASSLIQAKNIQYF,TGTGCCAGCAGCTTGATTCAAGCCAAAAACATTCAGTACTTC
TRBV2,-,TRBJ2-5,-,CASSEVAGRGTQYF,TGTGCCAGCAGTGAGGTCGCCGGGAGAGGGACCCAGTACTTC
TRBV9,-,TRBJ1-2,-,CASSVDRGGYGYTF,TGTGCCAGCAGCGTAGATCGGGGAGGCTATGGCTACACCTTC
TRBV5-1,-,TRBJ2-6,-,CASKLSSGANVLTF,TGCGCCAGCAAGCTCTCCTCTGGGGCCAACGTCCTGACTTTC
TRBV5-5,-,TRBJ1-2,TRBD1,CASSPPGQNYGYTF,TGTGCCAGCAGCCCCCCGGGACAGAACTATGGCTACACCTTC
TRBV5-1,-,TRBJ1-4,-,CASSLQGATNEKLFF,TGCGCCAGCAGCTTACAGGGAGCAACTAATGAAAAACTGTTTTTT
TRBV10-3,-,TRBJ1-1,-,CAISVDTEAFF,TGTGCCATCAGTGTGGACACTGAAGCTTTCTTT
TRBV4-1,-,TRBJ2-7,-,CASSQESGYEQYF,TGCGCCAGCAGCCAAGAGTCAGGCTACGAGCAGTACTTC